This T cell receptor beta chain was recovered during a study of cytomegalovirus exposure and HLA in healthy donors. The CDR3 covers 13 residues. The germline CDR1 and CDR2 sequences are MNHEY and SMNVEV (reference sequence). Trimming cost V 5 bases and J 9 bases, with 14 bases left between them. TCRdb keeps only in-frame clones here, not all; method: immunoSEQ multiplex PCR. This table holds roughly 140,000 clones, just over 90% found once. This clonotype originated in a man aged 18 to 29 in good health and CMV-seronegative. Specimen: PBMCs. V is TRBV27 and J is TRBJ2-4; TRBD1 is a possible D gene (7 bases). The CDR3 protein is CASSPRQGGIQYF. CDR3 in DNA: TGTGCCAGCAGTCCACGACAGGGAGGCATTCAGTACTTC.